This TCR beta chain was obtained from a study of cytomegalovirus exposure and HLA in healthy donors (TCRdb year 2017). Context from the whole study: According to an earlier analysis of 587 of the donors, some 170 million T cells yielded approximately 120 million unique TCR beta sequences and 276 Gb of sequence data. About 310 gigabases of sequencing data and roughly 90 million unique TCR sequences were included in an early release covering 550 to 650 HLA-typed donors. Among the approximately 400 genotyped donors, approximately 76% belonged to the genetic ancestry cluster associated with self-reported Caucasian donors. The study was designed to test whether signatures of past pathogen exposure could be identified by cataloging public T cell receptors. Using immunosequencing, the study profiled T cell repertoires from 500 to 800 subjects and related those repertoires to cytomegalovirus serostatus. In addition to the first cohort of around 670 subjects, a separate validation cohort of 130 or so different subjects was used. To predict cytomegalovirus infection status, the study combined high-throughput TCR immunosequencing, statistical association of individual TCRs with disease status, and machine learning. To study patterns of TCR occurrence, a later analysis re-analyzed previously published TCR beta repertoires from several hundred donors and added high-resolution HLA genotyping. In the later analysis, no new phenotypic data were used to find candidate immune exposures; instead, reliance was placed on TCR beta sequences and their occurrence across donors. In an earlier analysis of several hundred of the donors, high-throughput TCR beta sequencing was used to judge whether each TCR beta V gene segment behaved as functional or pseudogenic. Donor age, sex, ethnicity and CMV serostatus were collected together with the repertoire data. A later genetic analysis used genome-wide SNP genotypes for about 65% of the roughly 700 donors, treating that subset as a discovery cohort. All discovery cohort repertoires had been generated on a single sequencing platform. HLA typing covered class I and class II loci at four-digit resolution. The number of donors typed differed by locus, with roughly 620-630 for A, B, C, DRB1 and DQB1, about 500 for DQA1, 600 to 610 for DPA1, and roughly 450 for DPB1. Several DR-DQ haplotypes were treated as single units for association and clustering because of strong linkage in the cohort. Among 350 to 400 genotyped donors of the cohort, an average of approximately 240,000 unique TCR beta nucleotide sequences were sequenced per donor, roughly 20% of them non-productive.

The paper as a whole reports these results and caveats: A later genetic analysis reported fewer N-insertions in productive TCRs among donors in an Asian-associated ancestry cluster than the roughly 700-donor mean. CMV serostatus was the only immune exposure information available for the cohort. The classifier was reported to diagnose cytomegalovirus status with high specificity and sensitivity in both the original cohort and the validation cohort. In a later analysis, most CMV-associated TCR beta chains were found to appear HLA-restricted, with HLA associations seemingly driven largely by CMV exposure. The authors suggested that the approach could potentially be extended to other disease states and immunological phenotypes. A later genetic analysis associated a missense DCLRE1C variant with V-gene and J-gene trimming of TCR beta chains, and an independent cohort replicated the association. Most TCR sequences were observed very rarely across donors, whereas some public TCRs were present in many individuals. In vitro tests confirmed that three of the cytomegalovirus-associated TCR beta chains recognize cytomegalovirus antigens. A total of 150 or so TCR beta chains were listed by the study as associated with cytomegalovirus. In a later analysis, TCR association rates were found to vary across HLA loci, with the most associated TCRs seen for DRB1 alleles and the fewest for HLA-C alleles. Broadly in line with IMGT annotations, most TCR beta V segments showed up in productive rearrangements about 87% or about 30% of the time in an earlier analysis of roughly 590 of the donors. Because the 87-base-pair reads could not distinguish some IMGT-functional V segments, including TRBV6-2 and TRBV6-3, those segments were excluded. The presence/absence analyses assumed that sequencing depth was roughly uniform across donors, and that assumption may not be true. The earlier analysis of 587 of the donors excluded approximately 17 rarely observed V segments, including chromosome 9 orphons, because counts were too low. In a later analysis, several top co-occurrence clusters were reported to appear linked to parvovirus B19, influenza, CMV and Epstein-Barr virus. Correlated functional status among segregating V segments might reflect linkage disequilibrium, but an unknown experimental factor could not be ruled out. Specific HLA alleles were associated with 15,000 to 20,000 TCR beta sequences at a false discovery rate of 0.05 in a later analysis. The sequencing pipeline was judged likely to have produced a cluster of highly shared sequence variants as a technical artifact. HLA typing was unavailable for some donors at each locus, so association tests used only the typed subset. When HLA alleles, especially DR and DQ, strongly co-occurred, attributing TCR associations to individual alleles was difficult. A further reported finding was that TCR beta sequences accurately predicted the HLA-A and HLA-B alleles for most subjects in the first cohort. This cohort had only TCR beta chains sequenced, and the lack of alpha or paired-chain data limited which features could be detected. A later analysis found that HLA-associated TCR beta chains were more clonally expanded and had lower generation probabilities than equally common non-associated chains.

On this clone itself: Its recognized antigen is unknown. No base quality information exists; no much larger clone differs at one position.

V trim: 3 bases; J trim: 4 bases; unmatched bases: 4. CDR1 and CDR2 (LNHDA, SQIVND) derive from the germline V gene (reference sequence). The CDR3 measures 15 amino acids from cysteine to phenylalanine. The only DNA kept is the CDR3, 45 bases in frame from the first base. The cohort comprised several hundred healthy bone marrow donors. All cohort members were sampled while nominally healthy, although unrecorded immune exposures were likely present. The donor tested CMV seronegative and was one of the 352 seronegative cohort members. A peripheral blood sample was provided by each donor, and peripheral blood mononuclear cells were used for TCR beta sequencing. The Qiagen DNeasy Blood Extraction Kit was used to extract genomic DNA from the blood cell samples. Library preparation employed the immunoSEQ multiplex PCR assay. The multiplex PCR relied on a mix of 60 forward primers for TCR Vbeta segments and 13 reverse primers for TCR Jbeta segments. The CDR3 region of rearranged TCR beta genes was amplified from genomic DNA by a multiplex PCR assay. On the Illumina HiSeq System, the amplified TCR beta libraries were sequenced as 87-base-pair reads. The authors' pipeline ran thus. A later analysis counted about 76 million unique TCR beta chains across the 650 to 700 repertoires, and some 11 million of these chains were shared by at least two donors. Raw reads were error-corrected and collapsed into unique sequences by a nearest-neighbor algorithm in which closely related sequences were merged to remove PCR and sequencing errors. To assign V, D and J gene segments, CDR3 sequences were aligned to IMGT reference sequences. For a sequence to be retained, a match of at least six nucleotides to both a V gene segment and a J gene segment was required. Rearrangements were called productive when the CDR3 lacked stop codons and stayed in frame with V and J; all others were non-productive. CDR3 was defined according to IMGT convention as the region running from the second conserved V-encoded cysteine to the conserved J-encoded phenylalanine. In an earlier analysis of approximately 500 of the donors, sequences lacking an unambiguous match to a single V gene segment were excluded. In an earlier analysis of almost 600 of the donors, a V segment was called functional when productive rearrangements were above 56.7%, and segregating when the standard deviation between donors exceeded 5%. A statistical classification framework was built to diagnose cytomegalovirus status from the catalog of TCR beta chain sequences. V and J gene assignment, in a later analysis, came from comparing TCR nucleotide sequences with IMGT/GENE-DB human TR gene sequences. Using the TCRdist pipeline, a later analysis assigned CDR3 sequences along with most-parsimonious VDJ recombination scenarios. In a later analysis, every TCR beta chain was defined by the combination of its CDR3 amino acid sequence and its V-gene family, and reads without a unique V-gene family were dropped. A later analysis removed nearly 600 highly shared, low-generation-probability nucleotide sequences to deal with suspected cross-contamination and a sequencing artifact. For each public chain, a later analysis derived a clonal expansion index from normalized ranks of inferred template counts within each repertoire. In a later analysis, generation probabilities were computed using a VDJ recombination model fitted to out-of-frame rearrangements, and the results were checked against IGoR. A later analysis scored TCR-TCR, TCR-HLA and TCR-CMV co-occurrence with hypergeometric tests, applying a repertoire-size bias correction to TCR pairs. To estimate false discovery rates, a later analysis permuted the HLA or CMV assignments 20 times. In a later analysis, co-occurring TCRs were grouped using DBSCAN, with TCRdist sequence similarity added in when clustering inside HLA-allele-positive subsets. Repertoires with fewer than 30,000 or more than 120,000 public chains were left out of co-occurrence clustering, as were several repertoires with anomalous nucleotide sharing. TCRdb took over this immuneACCESS table, retaining in-frame rearrangements with V and J assigned. Such tables are incomplete; in checked studies, under half of the missing clones stem from an unresolved V gene, and the remainder is unexplained. V, J and clone size are those of that table, while D and trimming were read from the DNA. The sample data list under 300,000 clones, and 80% to 95% of these were observed just once. The ten largest clones add up to about 1.8% of the sample.

The sequenced sample consisted of PBMCs. The receptor was derived from a girl aged 2-10 years in good health and CMV-seronegative. The chain is encoded by TRBV19 joined to TRBJ2-3; 10 junctional bases match TRBD1. DNA sequence: TGTGCCAGTAGTATTGACAGGGGGCAGGCAGATACGCAGTATTTT. It is translated as CASSIDRGQADTQYF.